This T cell receptor beta chain was identified in a study of cytomegalovirus exposure and HLA in healthy donors. Study-wide results and caveats: Later analysis identified a missense DCLRE1C variant that was linked to TCR beta V- and J-gene trimming.

With regard to this clone: As yet, its antigen is unknown.

PCR involved 60 Vbeta and 13 Jbeta primers. Data came from immunoSEQ multiplex PCR; TCRdb stores just in-frame clones and leaves some out. The table has 200,000 to 250,000 clones, more than 60% seen once. Trimming removed 5 bases from V and 7 bases from J, with 20 bases in between. The V gene's germline CDR1 is MNHNS and CDR2 SASEGT. This CDR3 contains 15 residues. This TCR derives from a woman aged 55-70 years in good health and CMV-seropositive. Sequencing input: PBMCs. The rearrangement links TRBV6-1 to TRBJ1-2, with a possible D match to TRBD1 (6 bases). In nucleotides, the CDR3 is TGTGCCAGCAGTCTACAGGGTTTAGGTTCTAGTGGCTACACCTTC. Translating it yields CASSLQGLGSSGYTF.